This passage covers 10 T cell receptor beta chains from one sample sequenced in a study of cytomegalovirus exposure and HLA in healthy donors. The method was immunoSEQ multiplex PCR; TCRdb's version includes in-frame clones alone and lacks a portion of them. The table lists more than 250,000 clones, 87% of them singletons. Input material: PBMCs. The source is a woman under 40 in good health and CMV-seropositive.

The V gene is TRBV7-2, the J gene TRBJ1-2; 8 nucleotides line up with TRBD1. V lost 4 bases and J lost 0; bases outside the gene matches: 4. The germline gives CDR1 SGHTA, CDR2 FQGNSA. The CDR3 spans 15 residues. Here the CDR3 reads CASSSRDRTNYGYTF. The CDR3 DNA is TGTGCCAGCAGCTCCCGGGACAGGACTAACTATGGCTACACCTTC.

The chain combines TRBV4-3 with TRBJ1-2; 8 bases match TRBD1. This CDR3 is 14 amino acids long. The junction had 6 bases not matched to a gene; V was cut back by 3 bases and J by 6 bases. Germline loops: CDR1 LGHNA, CDR2 YSLEER. CDR3 nucleotides: TGCGCCAGCAGCCATCCAGGGGGCGCAAATGGCTACACCTTC. Its protein product is CASSHPGGANGYTF.

This clone came up a few times. The V gene is TRBV11-1, the J gene TRBJ2-2; D is undetermined. This CDR3 contains 14 residues. Trimming removed 4 bases from V and 7 bases from J, with 13 bases in between. CDR1 is SGHAT, CDR2 FQDESV, per germline (reference sequence). Here the CDR3 DNA reads TGTGCCAGCAGCTCGTCCCGCGCCGGCGGGGAGCTGTTTTTT. Residues: CASSSSRAGGELFF.

This chain connects TRBV5-6 to TRBJ2-1, with D hard to call. The germline gives CDR1 SGHDT, CDR2 YYEEEE. The CDR3 consists of 12 residues. V dropped 3 bases and J dropped 7 bases, with 8 bases sitting between them. The chain's CDR3 is CASSYVINEQFF. CDR3 nucleotides: TGTGCCAGCAGCTACGTTATTAATGAGCAGTTCTTC.

As concerns this clone: The junction and the germline gene differ at one end; a read error may be behind it. The gene calls are TRBV5-1 and TRBJ2-1; a weak D match, TRBD1 (6 bases). Per the germline V gene, CDR1 is SGHRS and CDR2 is YFSETQ. The length of the CDR3 is 14 residues. CDR3 nucleotide sequence: TGCGCCGGCAGCTTGGGACAAAACTACAATGAGCAGTTCTTC. Its protein is CAGSLGQNYNEQFF.

This sequence joins TRBV14 and TRBJ2-5; weak D call: TRBD1 (7 bases). Per the germline V gene, CDR1 is SGHDN and CDR2 is FVKESK. This CDR3 is built from 17 residues. V shed 0 bases and J shed 5 bases, with 19 bases lying between them. This CDR3 reads CASSQDRGTEGGETQYF. Here the CDR3 DNA reads TGTGCCAGCAGCCAAGACCGCGGGACAGAGGGTGGGGAGACCCAGTACTTC. Drawing the rest from reference TRBV14 and TRBJ2-5, the complete variable domain is EAGVTQFPSHSVIEKGQTVTLRCDPISGHDNLYWYRRVMGKEIKFLLHFVKESKQDESGMPNNRFLAERTGGTYSTLKVQPAELEDSGVYFCASSQDRGTEGGETQYFGPGTRLLVL.

V is TRBV30 and J is TRBJ1-2, with TRBD1 identical over 9 bases. The CDR3 covers 12 residues. J lost 8 bases, V lost 5 bases, and 6 bases had no gene match. Germline V gene data show CDR1 as GTSNPN and CDR2 as SVGIG (reference sequence). The CDR3 here is CAWEQGAGGYTF. The DNA of the CDR3 is TGTGCCTGGGAACAGGGGGCTGGGGGCTACACCTTC.

In DNA, the CDR3 is TGTGCCAGCAGCTTGGCCAAAGGCTACACCTTC. It translates to CASSLAKGYTF. J is TRBJ1-2 and V is TRBV5-4; D is undetermined. Trimming removed 0 bases at V and 8 bases at J, with 5 bases between. The V gene's germline CDR1 is SGHNT and CDR2 YYREEE (reference sequence). This CDR3 is built from 11 residues. Using reference TRBV5-4 and TRBJ1-2 for the parts outside the CDR3, the full variable domain is ETGVTQSPTHLIKTRGQQVTLRCSSQSGHNTVSWYQQALGQGPQFIFQYYREEENGRGNFPPRFSGLQFPNYSSELNVNALELDDSALYLCASSLAKGYTFGSGTRLTVV.

The V call is TRBV9, the J call TRBJ2-1; no clear D gene. This CDR3 has 13 residues. V lost 0 bases and J lost 5, with 6 bases in between. The germline CDR1 and CDR2 sequences are SGDLS and YYNGEE. In nucleotides, the CDR3 is TGTGCCAGCAGCGTAGAACTGAACAATGAGCAGTTCTTC. The encoded protein is CASSVELNNEQFF.

This clone has only one observation. The J gene is TRBJ2-5, the V gene TRBV30; 7 bases are a match to TRBD1. The CDR3 sequence is 12 residues long. Germline lookup yields CDR1 GTSNPN and CDR2 SVGIG (reference sequence). Trimming cost V 5 bases and J 5 bases; bases outside gene matches: 5. CDR3: CAWGTVRETQYF. The CDR3 DNA follows: TGTGCCTGGGGGACAGTTCGTGAGACCCAGTACTTC.